This TCR beta chain was captured in a study of T cells and Merkel cell carcinoma outcomes. Only in-frame clones appear in the TCRdb table, and some are missing; sequencing was by immunoSEQ multiplex PCR. Among roughly 16,000 clones, roughly 79% were seen once, and the ten largest hold roughly 10%. The length of the CDR3 is 15 residues. Germline loops: CDR1 SGHNT, CDR2 YYREEE (reference sequence). V shed 3 bases and J shed 1 base, with 13 bases lying between them. This sequence originates from a human donor with Merkel cell carcinoma. The sequenced material came from tumor tissue from Merkel cell carcinoma. This rearrangement joins TRBV5-4 to TRBJ1-1, with a weak D call TRBD1 (5 bases). The CDR3 protein is CASSSPRDGNTEAFF. For the CDR3, the DNA is TGTGCCAGCAGCTCCCCTCGGGACGGGAACACTGAAGCTTTCTTT.